A selection of T cell receptor beta chains follows, all from one sample in a study of graft-versus-host responses after intestinal transplantation. These receptors lack a known antigen. Here immunoSEQ multiplex PCR was the method, and the copy in TCRdb shows in-frame clones only, minus some. The table has about 120,000 clones, 85% to 95% seen once. This specimen was unstimulated CD8+ T cells sorted from spleen or lymph node cells, taken before intestinal transplant. The source is a human donor who received an intestinal transplant. CDR3s include the opening cysteine and the closing phenylalanine or tryptophan. The D gene is left open where the match is weak. The size of a clone is reported for some rows only, either as once, few or many, or as a class for expanded clones.

TRBV21-1	TRBJ1-4	.	.	CASSDTQDRGLERLNEKLFF	TGTGCCAGCAGCGATACACAGGACAGGGGCCTCGAACGGCTTAATGAAAAACTGTTTTTT
TRBV27	TRBJ2-7	TRBD2	.	CASSQAGGGYEQYF	TGTGCCAGCAGTCAAGCGGGAGGCGGCTACGAGCAGTACTTC
TRBV4-1	TRBJ1-2	.	.	CASSQVTTGFPPGGLGYTF	TGCGCCAGCAGCCAAGTGACGACAGGTTTCCCCCCCGGAGGGTTGGGCTACACCTTC
TRBV9	TRBJ1-2	.	.	CASSVERQGKKYGYTF	TGTGCCAGCAGCGTAGAGAGGCAGGGGAAGAAATATGGCTACACCTTC
TRBV27	TRBJ1-6	.	.	CASSLMGLSNSPLHF	TGTGCCAGCAGTTTAATGGGTTTGTCCAATTCACCCCTCCACTTT
TRBV14	TRBJ2-1	TRBD1	.	CASSPQGAWDEQFF	TGTGCCAGCAGCCCCCAGGGGGCGTGGGATGAGCAGTTCTTC
TRBV4-1	TRBJ2-1	TRBD2	.	CASSQGALLAGSSYNEQFF	TGCGCCAGCAGCCAAGGGGCCTTACTAGCGGGGAGCTCCTACAATGAGCAGTTCTTC
TRBV27	TRBJ2-7	TRBD1	few	CASSSGQGYEQYF	TGTGCCAGCAGTTCGGGACAGGGCTACGAGCAGTACTTC
TRBV13	TRBJ2-3	.	.	CASSQTRNSNTDTQYF	TGTGCCAGCAGTCAGACCAGGAATTCTAACACAGATACGCAGTATTTT
TRBV4-1	TRBJ2-1	TRBD1	.	CASSLPTGGLNEQFF	TGCGCCAGCAGCTTACCAACAGGGGGACTGAATGAGCAGTTCTTC
TRBV9	TRBJ1-2	.	.	CASSVEPRADGYTF	TGTGCCAGCAGCGTAGAGCCCAGGGCAGATGGCTACACCTTC
TRBV9	TRBJ1-1	.	once	CASSVGAVNTEAFF	TGTGCCAGCAGCGTGGGGGCAGTGAACACTGAAGCTTTCTTT
TRBV9	TRBJ1-6	TRBD1	.	CASSPGTGDPPLHF	TGTGCCAGCAGCCCCGGGACAGGGGATCCACCCCTCCACTTT
TRBV19	TRBJ2-7	TRBD2	.	CASSMVAGASSSYEQYF	TGTGCCAGTAGTATGGTAGCGGGAGCTTCATCGTCCTACGAGCAGTACTTC
TRBV6-6	TRBJ2-7	TRBD1	once	CASRPDRAISYEQYF	TGTGCCAGCAGACCCGACAGGGCCATCTCCTACGAGCAGTACTTC
TRBV7-9	TRBJ2-5	.	.	CASSFGSQETQYF	TGTGCCAGCAGCTTTGGCAGTCAAGAGACCCAGTACTTC
TRBV27	TRBJ1-1	.	once	CASSYLGRLNTEAFF	TGTGCCAGCAGTTACCTTGGACGGCTGAACACTGAAGCTTTCTTT
TRBV4-1	TRBJ2-7	.	.	CASSQDHTYEQYF	TGCGCCAGCAGCCAAGATCATACCTACGAGCAGTACTTC
TRBV7-2	TRBJ2-1	TRBD2	.	CASSRGTSGASSYNEQFF	TGTGCCAGCAGCAGAGGGACTAGCGGGGCGAGCTCCTACAATGAGCAGTTCTTC
TRBV10-3	TRBJ2-1	.	.	CAISAAQEGMTLYNEQFF	TGTGCCATCAGTGCAGCCCAGGAAGGGATGACTCTCTACAATGAGCAGTTCTTC
TRBV6-1	TRBJ1-5	.	.	CASSVDRNSNQPQHF	TGTGCCAGCAGCGTTGACAGAAATAGCAATCAGCCCCAGCATTTT
TRBV28	TRBJ1-6	.	.	CASSPNNSPLHF	TGTGCCAGCAGCCCTAATAATTCACCCCTCCACTTT
TRBV4-3	TRBJ2-7	.	.	CASSQDRDYEQYF	TGCGCCAGCAGCCAAGATAGGGACTACGAGCAGTACTTC
TRBV4-1	TRBJ2-7	TRBD1	.	CASSQTRDRVGEQYF	TGCGCCAGCAGCCAAACCCGGGACAGGGTAGGAGAGCAGTACTTC
TRBV7-9	TRBJ1-5	.	.	CASSGASGAIINQPQHF	TGTGCCAGCAGCGGGGCCTCAGGGGCGATTATTAATCAGCCCCAGCATTTT
TRBV28	TRBJ2-3	TRBD2	.	CASREREVTDTQYF	TGTGCCAGCAGGGAGCGGGAGGTCACAGATACGCAGTATTTT
TRBV28	TRBJ2-1	TRBD1	.	CASSSKDRGRIPAWFF	TGTGCCAGCAGTTCCAAGGACAGGGGGCGCATCCCGGCGTGGTTCTTC
TRBV5-6	TRBJ1-5	.	once	CASSLLSQPQHF	TGTGCCAGCAGCTTGCTTAGTCAGCCCCAGCATTTT